This T cell receptor beta chain was sequenced in a study of control samples from healthy donors and cancer patients. CDR1 and CDR2 from the germline V gene are SEHNR and FQNEAQ (reference sequence). The CDR3 runs 16 residues. J was trimmed by 5 bases and V by 5 bases; bases with no gene match: 12. TCRdb keeps only in-frame clones here, not all; method: immunoSEQ multiplex PCR. The top ten hold about 2.2% of the sample, which has some 130,000 clones, roughly 90% seen once. The specimen sequenced was blood. The chain links TRBV7-9 to TRBJ2-1, with 7 nucleotides matching TRBD2. This clonotype was sampled from a woman aged 45 to 65 in good health. CDR3 loop: CASSPRPASGNNEQFF. The CDR3 DNA reads TGTGCCAGCAGCCCCAGACCAGCTAGCGGAAACAATGAGCAGTTCTTC.